A single T cell receptor beta chain is shown here with its context. This CDR3 contains 13 residues. Germline assignment: CDR1 LNHDA and CDR2 SQIVND (reference sequence). Trimming took 5 bases from V and 7 from J; bases not matched to a gene: 5. In the original processing: Using reference gene primer amplification, nucleated cell counts were estimated. The table came from immunoSEQ multiplex PCR; TCRdb's copy has only in-frame clones and leaves some out. The V and J calls and clone size come from that table; D and trimming were worked out from the DNA. This table holds approximately 380,000 clones, less than 85% found once. This record comes from a study of blood T cell repertoires in COVID-19. The wider study: T cells, B-cell-depleted T cells, or PBMCs provided the cDNA or gDNA that served as material.

Input material: peripheral blood. The chain employs TRBV19 and TRBJ1-2; 9 nucleotides agree with TRBD1. The TCR comes from a woman in her late teens or twenties with acute or convalescent COVID-19. The CDR3: CASSPGTGIGYTF. CDR3 coding DNA: TGTGCCAGTAGTCCCGGGACAGGGATTGGCTACACCTTC.